The sequence of this T cell receptor beta chain was determined in a study of blood T cell repertoires in COVID-19. Study at large: Sites across the United States, Italy and Spain contributed samples from acute and convalescent COVID-19. Sources were T cells, B-cell-depleted T cells, or PBMCs; the material itself was cDNA or gDNA.

In the original workflow: Reference gene primer amplification gave estimated nucleated cell counts. Profiling relied on immunoSEQ multiplex PCR, and the TCRdb table lists in-frame clones only, not all of them. D and trimming were read from the DNA, whereas the V and J calls and clone size are those reported in that table. In the table there are some 250,000 clones, approximately 90% of which are singletons. Trimming stripped 3 bases from V and 1 base from J, with 11 bases between. This CDR3 has 15 amino acids. Germline CDR1 reads KGHSH; CDR2 reads LQKENI. The source of this sequence is a man between 60 and 75 years old who had recovered from COVID-19. V and J are TRBV18 and TRBJ2-3; weak D call: TRBD1 (6 bases). The sequenced sample consisted of peripheral blood. CDR3 loop: CASSPDRLGTDTQYF. Written as DNA, the CDR3 is TGTGCCAGCTCACCCGACAGGCTCGGCACAGATACGCAGTATTTT.